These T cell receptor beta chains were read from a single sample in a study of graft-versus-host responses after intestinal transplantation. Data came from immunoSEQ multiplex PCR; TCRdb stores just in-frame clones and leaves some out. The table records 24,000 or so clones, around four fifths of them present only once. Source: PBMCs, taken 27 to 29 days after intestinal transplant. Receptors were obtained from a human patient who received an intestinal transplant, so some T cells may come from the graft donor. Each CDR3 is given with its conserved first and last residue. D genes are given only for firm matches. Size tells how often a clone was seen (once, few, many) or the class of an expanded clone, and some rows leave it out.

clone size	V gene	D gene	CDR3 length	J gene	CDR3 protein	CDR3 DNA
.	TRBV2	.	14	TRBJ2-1	CASSAAFENNEQFF	TGTGCCAGCTCTGCCGCCTTTGAGAACAATGAGCAGTTCTTC
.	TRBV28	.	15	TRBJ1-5	CASSLEGSGNQPQHF	TGTGCCAGCAGTTTAGAAGGGTCGGGCAATCAGCCCCAGCATTTT
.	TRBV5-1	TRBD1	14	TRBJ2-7	CASSPGQGGNEQYF	TGCGCCAGCAGCCCCGGACAGGGAGGAAACGAGCAGTACTTC
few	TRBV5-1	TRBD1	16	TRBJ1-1	CASSPYRGGQNTEAFF	TGCGCCAGCAGCCCATACAGGGGGGGACAGAACACTGAAGCTTTCTTT
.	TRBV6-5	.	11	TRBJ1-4	CTGPVGEKLFF	TGTACAGGGCCAGTGGGTGAAAAACTGTTTTTT
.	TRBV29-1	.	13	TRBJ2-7	CSFSPDGSYEQYF	TGCAGCTTCTCTCCCGACGGCTCCTACGAGCAGTACTTC
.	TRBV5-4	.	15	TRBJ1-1	CASSLGGAGYTEAFF	TGTGCCAGCAGCTTGGGGGGGGCGGGTTACACTGAAGCTTTCTTT
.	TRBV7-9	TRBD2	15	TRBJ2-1	CASSFGPGLADEQFF	TGTGCCAGCAGCTTCGGGCCCGGACTAGCGGATGAGCAGTTCTTC
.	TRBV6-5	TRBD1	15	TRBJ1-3	CASRPDRGPGNTIYF	TGTGCCAGCAGACCCGACAGGGGGCCTGGAAACACCATATATTTT
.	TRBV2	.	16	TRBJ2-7	CASSEPREMRSYEQYF	TGTGCCAGCAGTGAACCACGTGAAATGAGGTCCTACGAGCAGTACTTC
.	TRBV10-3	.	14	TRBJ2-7	CAISESRDRHEQYF	TGTGCCATCAGTGAGTCAAGAGACAGGCACGAGCAGTACTTC
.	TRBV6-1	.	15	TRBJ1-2	CASSEATVSIYGYTF	TGTGCCAGCAGTGAAGCGACAGTTTCGATCTATGGCTACACCTTC
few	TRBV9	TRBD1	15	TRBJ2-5	CASSVGQAGEETQYF	TGTGCCAGCAGCGTTGGACAGGCCGGGGAAGAGACCCAGTACTTC
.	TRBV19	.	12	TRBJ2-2	CASPNRGGELFF	TGTGCCAGTCCTAATCGAGGCGGGGAGCTGTTTTTT
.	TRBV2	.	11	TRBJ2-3	CASSEADTQYF	TGTGCCAGCAGTGAGGCAGATACGCAGTATTTT
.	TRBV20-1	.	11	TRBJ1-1	CSARDGLGAFF	TGCAGTGCCCGGGATGGGCTTGGAGCTTTCTTT
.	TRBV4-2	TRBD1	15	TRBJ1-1	CASSGGTGVNTEAFF	TGTGCCAGCAGCGGGGGGACAGGGGTGAACACTGAAGCTTTCTTT
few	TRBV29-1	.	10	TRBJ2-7	CSPEEGKQYF	TGCAGCCCGGAGGAGGGGAAGCAGTACTTC
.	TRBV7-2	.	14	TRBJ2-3	CASSARRGTDTQYF	TGTGCCAGCAGTGCTAGGCGGGGCACAGATACGCAGTATTTT
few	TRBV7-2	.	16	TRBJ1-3	CASSLEAQLSGNTIYF	TGTGCCAGCAGCTTAGAGGCGCAACTCTCTGGAAACACCATATATTTT
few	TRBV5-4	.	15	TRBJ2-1	CASSLLLASYNEQFF	TGTGCCAGCAGCTTGCTGCTAGCTTCCTACAATGAGCAGTTCTTC
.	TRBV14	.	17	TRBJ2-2	CASSPLRGGTNTGELFF	TGTGCCAGCAGCCCCCTAAGGGGGGGTACGAACACCGGGGAGCTGTTTTTT
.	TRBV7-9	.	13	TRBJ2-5	CASSQGAQETQYF	TGTGCCAGCTCCCAGGGAGCTCAAGAGACCCAGTACTTC
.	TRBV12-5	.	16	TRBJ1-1	CASGLVLGRLNTEAFF	TGTGCTAGTGGTTTGGTACTGGGCAGGCTGAACACTGAAGCTTTCTTT
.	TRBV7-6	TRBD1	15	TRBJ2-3	CASSRPGGLGDTQYF	TGTGCCAGCAGCCGTCCAGGGGGCCTTGGAGATACGCAGTATTTT
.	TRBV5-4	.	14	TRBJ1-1	CASSLDSLNTEAFF	TGTGCCAGCAGCTTGGATTCCCTGAACACTGAAGCTTTCTTT
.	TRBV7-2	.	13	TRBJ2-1	CASSRGGINEQFF	TGTGCCAGCAGCAGAGGCGGGATTAATGAGCAGTTCTTC
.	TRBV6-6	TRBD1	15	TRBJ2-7	CASSLTIRDSYEQYF	TGTGCCAGCAGTTTAACGATTAGGGACAGCTACGAGCAGTACTTC
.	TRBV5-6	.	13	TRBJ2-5	CASSLAREQTQYF	TGTGCCAGCAGCTTGGCCAGGGAACAGACCCAGTACTTC
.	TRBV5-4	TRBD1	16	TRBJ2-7	CASSPGQGLGTYEQYF	TGTGCCAGCAGCCCAGGACAGGGCTTAGGAACCTACGAGCAGTACTTC
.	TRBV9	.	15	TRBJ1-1	CASSVVDSVNTEAFF	TGTGCCAGCAGCGTAGTCGACTCGGTGAACACTGAAGCTTTCTTT
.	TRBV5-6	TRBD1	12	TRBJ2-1	CASSFKGTVQFF	TGTGCCAGCAGCTTTAAGGGGACAGTGCAGTTCTTC
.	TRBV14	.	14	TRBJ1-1	CASSQDPGDTEAFF	TGTGCCAGCAGCCAAGATCCGGGGGACACTGAAGCTTTCTTT
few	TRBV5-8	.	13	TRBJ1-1	CASSAPPNTEAFF	TGTGCCAGCAGCGCTCCACCGAACACTGAAGCTTTCTTT
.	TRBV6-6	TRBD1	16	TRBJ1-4	CASSYSEGTGVEKLFF	TGTGCCAGCAGTTACTCAGAGGGGACAGGGGTTGAAAAACTGTTTTTT
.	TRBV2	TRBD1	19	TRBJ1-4	CASTIRTGGYAATNEKLFF	TGTGCCAGCACGATCCGGACAGGGGGCTACGCCGCAACTAATGAAAAACTGTTTTTT
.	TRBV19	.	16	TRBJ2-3	CASTTYAGEGADTQYF	TGTGCCAGTACCACCTACGCAGGGGAAGGTGCAGATACGCAGTATTTT
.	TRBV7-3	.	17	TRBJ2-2	CASSLTGVELNTGELFF	TGTGCCAGCAGCTTAACGGGAGTGGAATTAAACACCGGGGAGCTGTTTTTT
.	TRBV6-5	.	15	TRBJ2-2	CASSPGTRDTGELFF	TGTGCCAGCAGCCCCGGGACCAGGGACACCGGGGAGCTGTTTTTT
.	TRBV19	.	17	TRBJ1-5	CASKEAGALWSNQPQHF	TGTGCCAGTAAGGAGGCTGGGGCTCTATGGAGCAATCAGCCCCAGCATTTT
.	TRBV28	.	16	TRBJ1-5	CASSFNLGGLPQPQHF	TGTGCCAGCAGTTTTAATCTCGGCGGGCTGCCTCAGCCCCAGCATTTT
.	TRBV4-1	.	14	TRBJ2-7	CASSQDLRVYEQYF	TGCGCCAGCAGCCAAGATCTTAGGGTTTACGAGCAGTACTTC
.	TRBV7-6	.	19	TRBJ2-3	CASSRGWASRDTSTDTQYF	TGTGCCAGCAGCCGGGGGTGGGCTAGCAGGGACACTAGCACAGATACGCAGTATTTT
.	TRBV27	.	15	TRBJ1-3	CASRAVWDSGNTIYF	TGTGCCAGCAGGGCTGTGTGGGACTCTGGAAACACCATATATTTT
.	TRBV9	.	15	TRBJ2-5	CASSVGGAAQETQYF	TGTGCCAGCAGCGTAGGGGGGGCCGCCCAAGAGACCCAGTACTTC
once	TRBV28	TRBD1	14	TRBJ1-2	CASRSTGADYGYTF	TGTGCCAGCAGGTCCACAGGGGCCGACTATGGCTACACCTTC
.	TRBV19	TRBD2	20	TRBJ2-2	CASSARMGLAGGPNTGELFF	TGTGCCAGTAGTGCGCGGATGGGACTAGCGGGAGGGCCAAACACCGGGGAGCTGTTTTTT
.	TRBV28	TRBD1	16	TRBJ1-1	CASSLTSTGGKGEAFF	TGTGCCAGCAGTTTAACCTCGACAGGGGGCAAAGGGGAAGCTTTCTTT
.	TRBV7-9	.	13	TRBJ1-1	CASSLTQKPEAFF	TGTGCCAGCAGCCTCACCCAGAAACCTGAAGCTTTCTTT
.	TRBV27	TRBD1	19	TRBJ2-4	CASSLWSGTGGLAKNIQYF	TGTGCCAGCAGTTTATGGTCCGGGACAGGGGGATTAGCCAAAAACATTCAGTACTTC
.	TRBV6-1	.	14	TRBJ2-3	CASSEAGSTDTQYF	TGTGCCAGCAGTGAAGCGGGATCCACAGATACGCAGTATTTT
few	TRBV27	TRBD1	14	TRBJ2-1	CASRGTGGPNEQFF	TGTGCCAGCAGGGGGACAGGGGGGCCCAATGAGCAGTTCTTC
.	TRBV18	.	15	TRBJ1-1	CASSLPTVGDTEAFF	TGTGCCAGCTCGCTCCCGACGGTTGGCGACACTGAAGCTTTCTTT
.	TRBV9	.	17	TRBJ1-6	CASSVGPKVSYNSPLHF	TGTGCCAGCAGCGTAGGCCCGAAGGTGTCCTATAATTCACCCCTCCACTTT
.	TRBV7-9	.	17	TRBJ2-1	CASSLASSPLESDEQFF	TGTGCCAGCAGCTTAGCGTCTAGCCCCCTCGAGTCCGATGAGCAGTTCTTC
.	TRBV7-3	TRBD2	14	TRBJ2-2	CASSPGGSPRELFF	TGTGCCAGCAGCCCCGGCGGGAGCCCCCGGGAGCTGTTTTTT
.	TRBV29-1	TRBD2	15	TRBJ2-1	CSVEFSSGPANEQFF	TGCAGCGTTGAATTCTCTAGCGGCCCAGCGAATGAGCAGTTCTTC
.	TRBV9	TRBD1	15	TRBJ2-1	CASSAGQVSNNEQFF	TGTGCCAGCAGCGCCGGACAGGTCTCCAACAATGAGCAGTTCTTC
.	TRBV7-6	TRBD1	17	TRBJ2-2	CASSIPLRGPGTGELFF	TGTGCCAGCAGCATCCCGTTGAGGGGGCCGGGCACCGGGGAGCTGTTTTTT